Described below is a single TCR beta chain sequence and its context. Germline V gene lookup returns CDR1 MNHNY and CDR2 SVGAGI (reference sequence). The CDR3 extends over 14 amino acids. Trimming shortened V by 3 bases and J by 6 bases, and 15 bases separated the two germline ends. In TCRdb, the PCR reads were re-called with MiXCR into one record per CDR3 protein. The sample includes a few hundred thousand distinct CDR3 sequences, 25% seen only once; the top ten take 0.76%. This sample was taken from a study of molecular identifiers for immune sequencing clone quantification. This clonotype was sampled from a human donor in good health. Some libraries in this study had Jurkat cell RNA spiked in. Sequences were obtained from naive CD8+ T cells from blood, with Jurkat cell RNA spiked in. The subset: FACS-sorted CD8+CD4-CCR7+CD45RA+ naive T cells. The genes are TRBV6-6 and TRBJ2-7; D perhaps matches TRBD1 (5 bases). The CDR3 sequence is CASSYLGPPGEQYF. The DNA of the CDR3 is TGTGCCAGCAGTTATCTGGGGCCTCCTGGCGAGCAGTACTTC.